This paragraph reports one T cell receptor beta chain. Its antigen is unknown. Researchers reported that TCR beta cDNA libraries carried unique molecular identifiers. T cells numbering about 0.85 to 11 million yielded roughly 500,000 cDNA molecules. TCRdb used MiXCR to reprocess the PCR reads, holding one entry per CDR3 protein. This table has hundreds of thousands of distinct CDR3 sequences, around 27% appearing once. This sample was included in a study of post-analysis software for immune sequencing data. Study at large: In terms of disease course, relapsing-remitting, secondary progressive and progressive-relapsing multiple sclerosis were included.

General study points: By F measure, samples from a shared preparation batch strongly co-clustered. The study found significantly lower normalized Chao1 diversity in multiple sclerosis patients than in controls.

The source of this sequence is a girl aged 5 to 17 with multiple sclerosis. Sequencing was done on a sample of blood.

DNA of the CDR3: TGTGCCAGCAGTTTGCGGGACAGGCGGACCTACGAGCAGTACTTC. It is translated as CASSLRDRRTYEQYF. The rearrangement uses TRBV28 and TRBJ2-7, with 8 positions matching TRBD1. After removal of 3 bases from V and 2 bases from J, the junction contained 6 bases not matched to a gene. The CDR3 spans 15 residues. Per the germline V gene, CDR1 is MDHEN and CDR2 is SYDVKM.